This T cell receptor (beta chain) was recorded in a study of identifying expanded T cells in peripheral blood. Collection occurred without any documented infections or immune events in donors. With respect to this clone: Its antigen is not identified.

The CDR3 extends over 15 amino acids. The germline gives CDR1 MNHNS, CDR2 SASEGT. Trimming took off 6 bases at V and 3 bases at J, with 15 bases between the two ends. Study-level points and caveats: Technical replicates showed about 1.2 changed clones; roughly two weeks roughly 16; four weeks 19. Clone count variance between roughly 2-week samples rose with total template count.

Only in-frame clones appear in the TCRdb table, and some are missing; sequencing was by immunoSEQ multiplex PCR. The sample includes around 63,000 clones, approximately 87% seen only once; the top ten take less than 5.5%. The clonotype comes from a person aged 18 to 69 in good health. Specimen: blood. This sequence joins TRBV6-1 and TRBJ2-1; a weak D match, TRBD1 (5 bases). In DNA form, the CDR3 reads TGTGCCAGCAGAGGGGAATTGTGGGGCTACAATGAGCAGTTCTTC. Translating gives CASRGELWGYNEQFF.